The rows below give T cell receptor beta chains drawn from one sample of a study of T-cell reconstitution after alpha-beta-depleted transplantation in children. Each CDR3 protein gets one entry after TCRdb re-called the PCR reads with MiXCR. The sample holds roughly 670,000 distinct CDR3 sequences, roughly 14% seen once. The source material was PBMCs, sampled before TCRalphabeta/CD19-depleted stem cell transplant. The receptor set was obtained from a girl aged 2 to 9 with congenital amegakaryocytic thrombocytopenia, due to receive a stem cell transplant. CDR3s include the opening cysteine and the closing phenylalanine or tryptophan. Fields, in order: J gene, clone size, D gene, V gene, CDR3 protein, CDR3 DNA. A D gene is named only where the DNA matches it firmly. Clone size is given for some rows only: seen once, a few or many times, or a class if the clone is expanded.

j_gene: TRBJ1-5
abundance: few
d_gene: .
v_gene: TRBV4-1
CDR3aa: CASSQDATGNQPQHF
CDR3nt: TGCGCCAGCAGCCAAGATGCTACAGGCAATCAGCCCCAGCATTTT

j_gene: TRBJ1-2
abundance: few
d_gene: .
v_gene: TRBV14
CDR3aa: CASSRTGRLYTF
CDR3nt: TGTGCCAGCAGCCGTACAGGGCGACTCTACACCTTC

j_gene: TRBJ2-1
abundance: few
d_gene: TRBD1
v_gene: TRBV5-1
CDR3aa: CASSLGDRGREDEQFF
CDR3nt: TGCGCCAGCAGCTTGGGGGACAGGGGGCGCGAGGATGAGCAGTTCTTC

j_gene: TRBJ1-5
abundance: .
d_gene: .
v_gene: TRBV12-3/TRBV12-4
CDR3aa: CASSIGGLQPQHF
CDR3nt: TGTGCCAGCAGTATCGGGGGGCTTCAGCCCCAGCATTTT

j_gene: TRBJ2-1
abundance: .
d_gene: TRBD2
v_gene: TRBV5-1
CDR3aa: CAISLTVRLAGDNEQFF
CDR3nt: TGCGCCATCAGCTTGACGGTACGGCTAGCGGGCGACAATGAGCAGTTCTTC

j_gene: TRBJ2-5
abundance: .
d_gene: TRBD1
v_gene: TRBV27
CDR3aa: CASRPSGTGSLGETQYF
CDR3nt: TGTGCCAGCAGGCCCTCCGGGACAGGGAGTCTTGGGGAGACCCAGTACTTC

j_gene: TRBJ2-7
abundance: .
d_gene: .
v_gene: TRBV6-5
CDR3aa: CASSYPDSREQYF
CDR3nt: TGTGCCAGCAGTTACCCAGACTCTCGGGAGCAGTACTTC

j_gene: TRBJ1-2
abundance: .
d_gene: .
v_gene: TRBV5-1
CDR3aa: CASSTAVGGIYGYTF
CDR3nt: TGCGCCAGCAGCACCGCCGTAGGGGGGATCTATGGCTACACCTTC

j_gene: TRBJ2-3
abundance: many
d_gene: TRBD2
v_gene: TRBV29-1
CDR3aa: CSVWSSGSTDTQYF
CDR3nt: TGCAGCGTTTGGTCTAGCGGGAGCACAGATACGCAGTATTTT

j_gene: TRBJ2-5
abundance: many
d_gene: .
v_gene: TRBV11-2
CDR3aa: CASSFGVKETQYF
CDR3nt: TGTGCCAGCAGCTTTGGGGTCAAAGAGACCCAGTACTTC

j_gene: TRBJ1-2
abundance: many
d_gene: .
v_gene: TRBV5-1
CDR3aa: CASSLVSPDYGYTF
CDR3nt: TGCGCCAGCAGCTTGGTCTCCCCGGACTATGGCTACACCTTC

j_gene: TRBJ2-1
abundance: few
d_gene: TRBD2
v_gene: TRBV15
CDR3aa: CAPRALGASGRWYNNNEQFF
CDR3nt: TGTGCCCCCCGCGCGCTGGGTGCTAGCGGGAGATGGTACAACAACAATGAGCAGTTCTTC

j_gene: TRBJ2-7
abundance: .
d_gene: TRBD1
v_gene: TRBV7-9
CDR3aa: CASSLDTGADEQYF
CDR3nt: TGTGCCAGCAGCTTAGACACAGGGGCAGACGAGCAGTACTTC

j_gene: TRBJ2-6
abundance: .
d_gene: .
v_gene: TRBV6-5
CDR3aa: CARSWTTGPSGANVLTF
CDR3nt: TGTGCCAGGAGTTGGACTACAGGACCTTCTGGGGCCAACGTCCTGACTTTC

j_gene: TRBJ2-1
abundance: many
d_gene: TRBD2
v_gene: TRBV20-1
CDR3aa: CSARVPLADSYNEQFF
CDR3nt: TGCAGTGCTAGAGTTCCTCTAGCGGACTCCTACAATGAGCAGTTCTTC

j_gene: TRBJ1-3
abundance: .
d_gene: TRBD1
v_gene: TRBV18
CDR3aa: CASSPFEQGMVGNTIYF
CDR3nt: TGTGCCAGCTCACCATTCGAACAGGGGATGGTTGGAAACACCATATATTTT

j_gene: TRBJ2-2
abundance: many
d_gene: .
v_gene: TRBV5-1
CDR3aa: CASSLDREDGELFF
CDR3nt: TGCGCCAGCAGCTTGGACAGGGAGGACGGGGAGCTGTTTTTT

j_gene: TRBJ2-4
abundance: .
d_gene: .
v_gene: TRBV9
CDR3aa: CASSGTSITKNIQYF
CDR3nt: TGTGCCAGCAGCGGAACTAGCATTACCAAAAACATTCAGTACTTC

j_gene: TRBJ2-1
abundance: few
d_gene: .
v_gene: TRBV6-2/TRBV6-3
CDR3aa: CASSYHGNEQFF
CDR3nt: TGTGCCAGCAGTTACCACGGCAATGAGCAGTTCTTC

j_gene: TRBJ2-1
abundance: few
d_gene: TRBD2
v_gene: TRBV7-9
CDR3aa: CASSPRTSGKREQFF
CDR3nt: TGTGCCAGCAGCCCACGGACTAGCGGGAAACGTGAGCAGTTCTTC

j_gene: TRBJ2-5
abundance: .
d_gene: TRBD2
v_gene: TRBV4-2
CDR3aa: CASSSLAGSGETQYF
CDR3nt: TGTGCCAGCAGCTCACTAGCGGGGAGTGGGGAGACCCAGTACTTC

j_gene: TRBJ2-2
abundance: few
d_gene: .
v_gene: TRBV7-3
CDR3aa: CASSFYDTGELFF
CDR3nt: TGTGCCAGCAGCTTTTACGACACCGGGGAGCTGTTTTTT

j_gene: TRBJ1-2
abundance: many
d_gene: .
v_gene: TRBV29-1
CDR3aa: CSVEGGSDSPTF
CDR3nt: TGCAGCGTTGAAGGGGGCAGCGACAGCCCGACCTTC

j_gene: TRBJ1-5
abundance: many
d_gene: .
v_gene: TRBV15
CDR3aa: CATSRANRDQPQHF
CDR3nt: TGTGCCACCAGCAGAGCCAATCGGGATCAGCCCCAGCATTTT

j_gene: TRBJ2-1
abundance: few
d_gene: TRBD2
v_gene: TRBV10-3
CDR3aa: CATQILADNEQFF
CDR3nt: TGTGCCACCCAAATTCTAGCGGACAATGAGCAGTTCTTC

j_gene: TRBJ2-7
abundance: .
d_gene: .
v_gene: TRBV4-1
CDR3aa: CASSQGANRGGYEQYF
CDR3nt: TGCGCCAGCAGCCAAGGTGCGAACAGGGGGGGCTACGAGCAGTACTTC

j_gene: TRBJ2-1
abundance: few
d_gene: .
v_gene: TRBV27
CDR3aa: CASSFIPGRSYNEQFF
CDR3nt: TGTGCCAGCAGCTTTATCCCAGGTCGCTCCTACAATGAGCAGTTCTTC

j_gene: TRBJ2-7
abundance: .
d_gene: .
v_gene: TRBV10-3
CDR3aa: CAISESPQGSYEQYF
CDR3nt: TGTGCCATCAGTGAGTCACCGCAGGGTTCCTACGAGCAGTACTTC

j_gene: TRBJ1-6
abundance: many
d_gene: .
v_gene: TRBV6-1
CDR3aa: CASSETGRSYNSPLHF
CDR3nt: TGTGCCAGCAGTGAAACAGGGCGCTCCTATAATTCACCCCTCCACTTT

j_gene: TRBJ1-1
abundance: many
d_gene: .
v_gene: TRBV20-1
CDR3aa: CSAVNRESKNTEAFF
CDR3nt: TGCAGTGCAGTTAACAGAGAGTCCAAGAACACTGAAGCTTTCTTT

j_gene: TRBJ2-7
abundance: few
d_gene: .
v_gene: TRBV3-1
CDR3aa: CASSATLGEAVFSEQYF
CDR3nt: TGTGCCAGCAGCGCTACTTTAGGGGAGGCCGTCTTCTCCGAGCAGTACTTC

j_gene: TRBJ2-3
abundance: .
d_gene: TRBD2
v_gene: TRBV5-8
CDR3aa: CASGARAGGGDTQYF
CDR3nt: TGTGCCAGCGGGGCCCGTGCGGGAGGTGGAGATACGCAGTATTTT

j_gene: TRBJ1-4
abundance: many
d_gene: .
v_gene: TRBV20-1
CDR3aa: CSFEEALGEKLFF
CDR3nt: TGCAGCTTCGAGGAAGCGTTGGGTGAAAAACTGTTTTTT

j_gene: TRBJ2-3
abundance: many
d_gene: TRBD2
v_gene: TRBV20-1
CDR3aa: CSARVASGRSQGTDTQYF
CDR3nt: TGCAGTGCTAGAGTAGCTAGCGGGAGAAGTCAGGGCACAGATACGCAGTATTTT

j_gene: TRBJ1-1
abundance: many
d_gene: .
v_gene: TRBV12-3/TRBV12-4
CDR3aa: CASSGREPNTEAFF
CDR3nt: TGTGCCAGTTCCGGCAGGGAACCGAACACTGAAGCTTTCTTT

j_gene: TRBJ1-2
abundance: .
d_gene: .
v_gene: TRBV6-5
CDR3aa: CASTLVGGGSRYGYTF
CDR3nt: TGTGCCAGCACGTTGGTCGGGGGGGGTAGTCGCTATGGCTACACCTTC

j_gene: TRBJ1-1
abundance: few
d_gene: TRBD1
v_gene: TRBV6-2/TRBV6-3
CDR3aa: CASNILGKESGGAFF
CDR3nt: TGTGCCAGCAACATCCTTGGGAAGGAATCAGGGGGAGCTTTCTTT

j_gene: TRBJ1-5
abundance: many
d_gene: .
v_gene: TRBV9
CDR3aa: CASSPDAGSNQPQHF
CDR3nt: TGTGCCAGCAGCCCAGATGCAGGGTCCAATCAGCCCCAGCATTTT

j_gene: TRBJ1-1
abundance: many
d_gene: .
v_gene: TRBV12-3/TRBV12-4
CDR3aa: CASSLAQGLNTEAFF
CDR3nt: TGTGCCAGCAGTTTAGCGCAGGGGTTGAACACTGAAGCTTTCTTT

j_gene: TRBJ2-3
abundance: many
d_gene: .
v_gene: TRBV5-1
CDR3aa: CASSLASSTDTQYF
CDR3nt: TGTGCCAGCAGTTTAGCGTCTAGCACAGATACGCAGTATTTT

j_gene: TRBJ2-1
abundance: many
d_gene: TRBD2
v_gene: TRBV5-1
CDR3aa: CASTATSGRAYEQFF
CDR3nt: TGCGCCAGTACTGCTACTAGCGGGAGGGCCTATGAGCAGTTCTTC

j_gene: TRBJ2-1
abundance: few
d_gene: .
v_gene: TRBV5-1
CDR3aa: CASSSNQGLGEQFF
CDR3nt: TGCGCCAGCAGCTCAAACCAGGGTCTAGGTGAGCAGTTCTTC

j_gene: TRBJ2-7
abundance: few
d_gene: TRBD2
v_gene: TRBV7-2
CDR3aa: CASSLTSGNPYEQYF
CDR3nt: TGTGCCAGCAGCTTGACTAGCGGGAATCCCTACGAGCAGTACTTC

j_gene: TRBJ2-5
abundance: .
d_gene: .
v_gene: TRBV4-1
CDR3aa: CASSQESEEETQYF
CDR3nt: TGCGCCAGCAGCCAAGAGAGCGAGGAAGAGACCCAGTACTTC

j_gene: TRBJ2-1
abundance: few
d_gene: .
v_gene: TRBV19
CDR3aa: CATHPSGGIGNTEQFF
CDR3nt: TGTGCCACTCACCCCTCTGGCGGGATCGGCAACACTGAGCAGTTCTTC

j_gene: TRBJ2-5
abundance: few
d_gene: .
v_gene: TRBV3-1
CDR3aa: CASKGSGRETQYF
CDR3nt: TGTGCCAGCAAGGGTAGCGGCAGGGAGACCCAGTACTTC

j_gene: TRBJ2-1
abundance: few
d_gene: TRBD2
v_gene: TRBV5-1
CDR3aa: CASSPGGNLGLAGVNEQFF
CDR3nt: TGCGCCAGCAGCCCGGGGGGTAACCTCGGACTAGCGGGAGTGAATGAGCAGTTCTTC

j_gene: TRBJ2-7
abundance: many
d_gene: TRBD2
v_gene: TRBV20-1
CDR3aa: CSAKPLAGYEQYF
CDR3nt: TGCAGTGCTAAACCTCTAGCGGGCTACGAGCAGTACTTC

j_gene: TRBJ2-7
abundance: once
d_gene: .
v_gene: TRBV5-1
CDR3aa: CASSLAGSQAYEQYF
CDR3nt: TGCGCCAGCAGCTTGGCGGGGAGCCAAGCCTACGAGCAGTACTTC

j_gene: TRBJ1-2
abundance: .
d_gene: .
v_gene: TRBV5-1
CDR3aa: CASSSIGGGYGYTF
CDR3nt: TGCGCCAGCAGCTCAATAGGGGGGGGTTATGGCTACACCTTC

j_gene: TRBJ2-7
abundance: few
d_gene: TRBD2
v_gene: TRBV3-1
CDR3aa: CASSQLAGDHEQYF
CDR3nt: TGTGCCAGCAGCCAACTAGCGGGAGACCACGAGCAGTACTTC